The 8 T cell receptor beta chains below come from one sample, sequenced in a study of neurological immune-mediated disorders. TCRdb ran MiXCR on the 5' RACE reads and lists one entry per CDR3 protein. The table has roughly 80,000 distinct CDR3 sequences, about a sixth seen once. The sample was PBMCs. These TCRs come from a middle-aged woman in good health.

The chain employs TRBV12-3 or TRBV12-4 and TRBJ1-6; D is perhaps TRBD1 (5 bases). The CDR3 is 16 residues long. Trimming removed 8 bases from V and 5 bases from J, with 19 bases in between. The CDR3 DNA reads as TGTGCCAGCGGAACGGGAAGGGGTGTCCATAATTCACCCCTCCACTTT. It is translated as CASGTGRGVHNSPLHF.

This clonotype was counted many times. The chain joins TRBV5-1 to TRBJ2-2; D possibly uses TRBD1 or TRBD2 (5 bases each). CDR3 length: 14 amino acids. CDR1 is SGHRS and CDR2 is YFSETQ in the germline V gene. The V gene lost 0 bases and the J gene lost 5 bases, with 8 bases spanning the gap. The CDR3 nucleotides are TGCGCCAGCAGCTTGGCAGGGAGTACCGGGGAGCTGTTTTTT. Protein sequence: CASSLAGSTGELFF.

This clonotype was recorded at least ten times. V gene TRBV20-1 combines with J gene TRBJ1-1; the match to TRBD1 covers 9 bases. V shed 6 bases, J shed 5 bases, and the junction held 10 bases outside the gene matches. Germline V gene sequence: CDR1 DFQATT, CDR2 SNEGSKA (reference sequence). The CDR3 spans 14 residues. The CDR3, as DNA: TGCAGTGCCCCATTGACAGGGGGGGGGACTGAAGCTTTCTTT. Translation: CSAPLTGGGTEAFF.

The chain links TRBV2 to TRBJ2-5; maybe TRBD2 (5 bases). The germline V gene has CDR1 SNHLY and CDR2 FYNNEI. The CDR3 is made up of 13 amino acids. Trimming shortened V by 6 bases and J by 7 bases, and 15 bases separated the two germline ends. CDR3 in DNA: TGTGCCAGCAGCGATGTGGGAGACGGGACCCAGTACTTC. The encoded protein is CASSDVGDGTQYF. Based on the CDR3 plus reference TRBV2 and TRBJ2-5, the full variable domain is EPEVTQTPSHQVTQMGQEVILRCVPISNHLYFYWYRQILGQKVEFLVSFYNNEISEKSEIFDDQFSVERPDGSNFTLKIRSTKLEDSAMYFCASSDVGDGTQYFGPGTRLLVL.

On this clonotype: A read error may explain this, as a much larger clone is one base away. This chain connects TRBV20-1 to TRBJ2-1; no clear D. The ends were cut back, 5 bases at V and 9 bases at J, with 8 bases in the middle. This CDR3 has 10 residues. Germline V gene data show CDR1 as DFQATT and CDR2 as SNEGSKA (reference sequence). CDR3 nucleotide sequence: TGCAGTGCTGCCCTTGTTGAGCAGTTCTTC. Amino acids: CSAALVEQFF.

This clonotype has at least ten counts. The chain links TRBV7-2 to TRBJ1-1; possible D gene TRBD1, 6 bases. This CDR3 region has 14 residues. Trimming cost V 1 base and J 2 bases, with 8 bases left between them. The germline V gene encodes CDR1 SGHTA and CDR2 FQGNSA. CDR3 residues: CASSLEGVNTEAFF. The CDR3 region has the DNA TGTGCCAGCAGCTTAGAGGGGGTCAACACTGAAGCTTTCTTT.

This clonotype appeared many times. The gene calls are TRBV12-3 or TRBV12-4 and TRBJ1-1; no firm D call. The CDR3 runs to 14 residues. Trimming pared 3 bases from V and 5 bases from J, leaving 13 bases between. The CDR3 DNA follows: TGTGCCAGCAGTTTCGGCATGGGAGGAACTGAAGCTTTCTTT. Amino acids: CASSFGMGGTEAFF.

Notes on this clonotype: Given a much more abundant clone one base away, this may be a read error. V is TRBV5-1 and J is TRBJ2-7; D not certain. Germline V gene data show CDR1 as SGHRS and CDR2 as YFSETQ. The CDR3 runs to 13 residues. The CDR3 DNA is TGCACCAGCAGCTTGGCTCCAGGCAACGAGCAGTACTTC. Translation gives CTSSLAPGNEQYF.